The source of this T cell receptor (beta chain) is a study of technical replicates of blood from several donors. The CDR3 extends over 15 amino acids. Germline CDR1 and CDR2: SGHRS and YFSETQ. Trimming removed 2 bases from V and 5 bases from J; junction bases left unmatched: 9. Assay used: immunoSEQ multiplex PCR; TCRdb lists only in-frame clones, some missing. Of roughly 79,000 clones in the sample, roughly nine tenths were seen once. The chain joins TRBV5-1 to TRBJ2-5; 7 nucleotides agree with TRBD1. Sequencing was carried out using T cells isolated from PBMCs. The sequence derives from a human donor in good health. Some clones in this sample may be carry-over from other donors' samples. CDR3 nucleotides: TGCGCCAGCAGCTTCCGGGACAGTGCCCAGGAGACCCAGTACTTC. Translating it yields CASSFRDSAQETQYF.